This TCR beta chain originates from a study of blood T cell repertoires in COVID-19 (dated by TCRdb to 2018 to 2021). With respect to the entire study: Samples covering the acute and convalescent phases of COVID-19 were provided by collaborators in the United States, Italy and Spain. Samples came from the ongoing ImmuneRACE study (first 160 participants) plus 1,254 subjects from 6 global collaborators. Where available, HLA class I and class II types were obtained from metadata supplied by the sample provider rather than from assay-based typing. The repertoires were released in a freely available public database intended as a resource for research on the immune response to SARS-CoV-2. The material from the prospective study consisted of cDNA or gDNA derived from T cells, B-cell-depleted T cells, or PBMCs. The dataset comprised deeply sampled blood TCRbeta repertoires from subjects exposed to, actively infected with, or recovered from COVID-19. The sample metadata nearly always contained a de-identified subject ID, COVID-19 status, age in years and sex.

At one collaborating source in Seattle, patients were enrolled during active infection and were followed longitudinally through the course of disease. Collaborating institutions collected whole blood in K2EDTA tubes following their own protocols. Collaborator samples were shipped for TCRbeta analysis as frozen whole blood, isolated PBMCs, or DNA extracted from either sample type. Remarks on this clone: Its antigen has not been determined. No much larger clone exists at a distance of one base, and base qualities are not known.

TCRbeta CDR3 regions were amplified from genomic DNA using the immunoSEQ Assay, a bias-controlled multiplex PCR. Per the source publication's procedure: The number of nucleated cells in each sample was estimated from the amplification of reference gene primers within the assay. Sequence reads were collapsed and filtered to measure the absolute abundance of every unique TCRbeta CDR3 rearrangement. For each sample, productive Simpson clonality was calculated as the square root of Simpson's diversity index across productive rearrangements. TCRdb obtained this table from immuneACCESS and retained in-frame rearrangements with V and J assigned. These tables miss some clones; where compared with another copy, unresolved V genes account for less than half of the shortfall, and the remainder is unexplained. The V and J calls and clone size were taken over from that table, and D and trimming were inferred from the DNA. The sample table records under 200,000 clones; roughly 81% of these occur just once. The top ten clones comprise 5% to 6% of the sample.

Relative to germline, V is 2 bases shorter and J is 5 bases shorter, with 7 bases between their ends. Including cysteine and phenylalanine, the CDR3 has 12 amino acids. Only the CDR3 DNA is retained, 36 bases long and in frame from the first base. As encoded in the germline V gene, CDR1 is ENHRY while CDR2 is SYGVKD. Paper-wide results and their limitations: How much clinical and demographic metadata was included differed by source and by participant, and the metadata was provided uncurated.

The receptor was isolated from a woman between 50 and 59 years old with COVID-19, enrolled during active disease. The sample comprised peripheral blood. The sequence is built from TRBV10-3 and TRBJ2-7, and TRBD2 may be the D gene, going by 5 matching bases. The CDR3 sequence is CAISERGNEQYF. The DNA sequence reads TGTGCCATCAGTGAGCGGGGTAACGAGCAGTACTTC.